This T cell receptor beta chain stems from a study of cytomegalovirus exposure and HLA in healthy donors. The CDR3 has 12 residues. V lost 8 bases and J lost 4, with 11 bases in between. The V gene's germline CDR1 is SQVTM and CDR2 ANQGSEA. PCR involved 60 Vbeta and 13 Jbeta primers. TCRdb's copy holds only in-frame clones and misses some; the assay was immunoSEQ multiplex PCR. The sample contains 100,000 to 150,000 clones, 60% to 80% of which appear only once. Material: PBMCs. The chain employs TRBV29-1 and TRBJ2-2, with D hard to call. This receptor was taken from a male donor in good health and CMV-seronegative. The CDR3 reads CSCSPSTGELFF. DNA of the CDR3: TGCAGCTGCTCGCCTAGCACCGGGGAGCTGTTTTTT.